The present TCR beta chain was sequenced within a study of T-cell memory formation after mild COVID-19. Study conclusions and caveats: Pre-infection memory carried some responding clones, suggesting that cross-reactive memory joined.

Regarding this clonotype: Antigen: not known. A much bigger clone sits one base away, suggesting this may be a read error.

Researchers used 5'RACE with constant-segment primers to make TCR alpha and TCR beta cDNA libraries that carry sample barcodes and UMIs. One entry per CDR3 protein results from TCRdb running MiXCR on the 5' RACE reads. The table shows some 440,000 distinct CDR3 sequences, with roughly 23% occurring only once. The sequencing input was PBMCs or a T cell subset sorted from them (not recorded which). The sequence was collected from an adult woman who had mild COVID-19 (a few samples of this study predate the infection). Cell type and time point are not known.

The CDR3 DNA reads as TGTGCCAGCGGGGTCTACGAGCAGTACTTC. Translating it yields CASGVYEQYF. The chain links TRBV3-1 to TRBJ2-7; no clear D gene. Germline V gene data show CDR1 as LGHDT and CDR2 as YNNKEL (reference sequence). V lost 8 bases to trimming and J lost 3 bases, with 5 bases between them. The length of the CDR3 is 10 residues.